Below are 5 T cell receptor beta chains sequenced from a single sample in a study of blood T cell repertoires in COVID-19. Assay used: immunoSEQ multiplex PCR; TCRdb lists only in-frame clones, some missing. The repertoire consists of roughly 290,000 clones, with roughly 86% occurring once and the leading ten covering approximately 8%. Sequencing was carried out using peripheral blood. These receptors all stem from a woman between 45 and 65 years old who had recovered from COVID-19.

The chain is built from TRBV5-1 and TRBJ2-1; 8 nucleotides align to TRBD2. The length of the CDR3 is 14 residues. Germline values: CDR1 SGHRS, CDR2 YFSETQ. After removal of 4 bases from V and 16 bases from J, the junction contained 16 bases not matched to a gene. CDR3 bases: TGCGCCAGCAGCCCGGGAGGGTATCAAGGGGCCTGCTTCTTC. This sequence encodes CASSPGGYQGACFF.

The chain carries TRBV5-1 and TRBJ1-1; TRBD1 is a possible D gene (5 bases). V was pared by 4 bases and J by 1 base, with 8 bases between. The germline V gene has CDR1 SGHRS and CDR2 YFSETQ. The CDR3 runs to 13 residues. CDR3 coding DNA: TGCGCCAGCAGCATACAGGAGAACACTGAAGCTTTCTTT. Amino acid sequence: CASSIQENTEAFF.

V is TRBV28 and J is TRBJ1-2; 8 bases agree with TRBD1. Trimming at V came to 7 bases and at J to 4 bases, leaving 11 bases not matched to a gene. The CDR3 has 15 residues. Germline V gives CDR1 MDHEN, CDR2 SYDVKM. The CDR3 DNA reads TGTGCCAGCATACCCTCTGGAGGACAGGGCTATGGCTACACCTTC. Its translation: CASIPSGGQGYGYTF.

This clone was counted a single time. This chain links TRBV9 with TRBJ2-2, with D possibly being TRBD2 (5 bases). The germline V gene encodes CDR1 SGDLS and CDR2 YYNGEE. V was trimmed by 4 bases and J by 6 bases, leaving 13 bases between them. The CDR3 sequence is 14 residues long. CDR3 residues: CASSTLYGAGELFF. As DNA, the CDR3 is TGTGCCAGCAGCACCCTCTACGGGGCCGGGGAGCTGTTTTTT.

V gene TRBV28 combines with J gene TRBJ2-5; weak D call: TRBD1 (5 bases). V lost 5 bases to trimming and J lost 5 bases, with 12 bases between them. The CDR3 consists of 13 residues. Germline values: CDR1 MDHEN, CDR2 SYDVKM. DNA of the CDR3: TGTGCCAGCAGTCCAGGGTGGCGGGAGACCCAGTACTTC. Its translation is CASSPGWRETQYF.